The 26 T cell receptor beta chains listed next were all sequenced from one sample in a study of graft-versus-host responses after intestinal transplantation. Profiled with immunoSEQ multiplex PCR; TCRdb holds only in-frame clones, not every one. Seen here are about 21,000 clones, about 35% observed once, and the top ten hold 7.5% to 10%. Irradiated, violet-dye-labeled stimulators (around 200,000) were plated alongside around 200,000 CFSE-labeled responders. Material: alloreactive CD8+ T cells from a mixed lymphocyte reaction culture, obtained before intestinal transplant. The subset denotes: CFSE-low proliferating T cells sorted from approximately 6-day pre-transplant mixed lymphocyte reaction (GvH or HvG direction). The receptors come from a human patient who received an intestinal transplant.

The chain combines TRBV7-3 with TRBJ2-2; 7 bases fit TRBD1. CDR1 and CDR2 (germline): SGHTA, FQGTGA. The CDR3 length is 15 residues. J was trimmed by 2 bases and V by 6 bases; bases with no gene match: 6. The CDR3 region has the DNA TGTGCCAGCAGGTTAGGGGACAGAAACACCGGGGAGCTGTTTTTT. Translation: CASRLGDRNTGELFF.

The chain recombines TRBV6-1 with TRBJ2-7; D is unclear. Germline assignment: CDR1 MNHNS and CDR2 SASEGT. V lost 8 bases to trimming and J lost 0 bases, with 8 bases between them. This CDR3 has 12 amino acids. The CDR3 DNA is TGTGCCAGCGGTACCAGCTCCTACGAGCAGTACTTC. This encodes CASGTSSYEQYF.

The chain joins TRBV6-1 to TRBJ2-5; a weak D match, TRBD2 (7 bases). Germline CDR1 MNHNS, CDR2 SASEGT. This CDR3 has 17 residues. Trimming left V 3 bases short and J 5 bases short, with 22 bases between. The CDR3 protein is CASSDLGEGGSQETQYF. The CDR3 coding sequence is TGTGCCAGCAGTGACCTTGGGGAGGGGGGAAGTCAGGAGACCCAGTACTTC.

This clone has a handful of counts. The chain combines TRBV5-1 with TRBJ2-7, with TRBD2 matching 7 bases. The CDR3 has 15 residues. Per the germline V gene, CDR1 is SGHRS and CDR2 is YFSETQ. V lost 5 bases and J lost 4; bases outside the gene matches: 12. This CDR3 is CASSPSGDGSYEQYF. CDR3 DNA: TGCGCCAGCAGTCCCAGCGGGGACGGTAGTTACGAGCAGTACTTC.

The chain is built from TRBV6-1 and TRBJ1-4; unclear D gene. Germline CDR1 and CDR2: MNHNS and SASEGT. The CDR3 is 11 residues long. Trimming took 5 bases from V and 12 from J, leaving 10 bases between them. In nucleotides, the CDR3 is TGTGCCAGCAGTTACGGGCAGGAACTGTTTTTT. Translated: CASSYGQELFF.

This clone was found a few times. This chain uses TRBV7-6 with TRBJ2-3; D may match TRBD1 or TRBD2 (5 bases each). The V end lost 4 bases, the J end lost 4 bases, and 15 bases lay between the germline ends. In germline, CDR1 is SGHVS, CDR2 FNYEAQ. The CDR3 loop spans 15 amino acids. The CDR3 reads CASSYDGASPDTQYF. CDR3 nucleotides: TGTGCCAGCAGCTATGACGGGGCTAGTCCAGATACGCAGTATTTT.

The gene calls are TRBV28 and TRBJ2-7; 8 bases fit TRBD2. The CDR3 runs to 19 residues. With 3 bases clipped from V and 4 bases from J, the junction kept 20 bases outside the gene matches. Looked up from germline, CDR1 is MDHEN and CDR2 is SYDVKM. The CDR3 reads CASSFRGRRGSGRRYEQYF. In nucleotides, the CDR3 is TGTGCCAGCAGTTTCAGAGGGAGGAGGGGAAGCGGGAGAAGGTACGAGCAGTACTTC.

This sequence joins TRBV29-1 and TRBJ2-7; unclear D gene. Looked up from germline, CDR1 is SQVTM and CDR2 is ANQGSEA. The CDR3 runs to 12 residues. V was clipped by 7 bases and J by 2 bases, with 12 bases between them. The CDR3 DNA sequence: TGCAGCGCTGGTGACAACGCCTACGAGCAGTACTTC. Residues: CSAGDNAYEQYF.

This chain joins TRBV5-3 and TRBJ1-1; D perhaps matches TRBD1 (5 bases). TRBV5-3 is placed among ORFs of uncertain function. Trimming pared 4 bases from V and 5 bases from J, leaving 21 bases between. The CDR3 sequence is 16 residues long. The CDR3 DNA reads TGTGCCAGAAGCCAGACGGTGTCCGGGGAGGGGACTGAAGCTTTCTTT. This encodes CARSQTVSGEGTEAFF.

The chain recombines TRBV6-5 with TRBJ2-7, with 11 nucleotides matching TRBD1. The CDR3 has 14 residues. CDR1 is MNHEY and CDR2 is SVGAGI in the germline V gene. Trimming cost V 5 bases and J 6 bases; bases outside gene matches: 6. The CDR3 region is CASSPRTGGFEQYF. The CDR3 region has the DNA TGTGCCAGCAGTCCCCGGACAGGGGGCTTCGAGCAGTACTTC.

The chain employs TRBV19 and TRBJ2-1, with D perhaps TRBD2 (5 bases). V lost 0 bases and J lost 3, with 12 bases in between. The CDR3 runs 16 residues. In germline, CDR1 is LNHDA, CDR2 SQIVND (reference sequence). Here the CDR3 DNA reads TGTGCCAGTAGTATAGAGGGTTTCGGGGTCTACAATGAGCAGTTCTTC. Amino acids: CASSIEGFGVYNEQFF.

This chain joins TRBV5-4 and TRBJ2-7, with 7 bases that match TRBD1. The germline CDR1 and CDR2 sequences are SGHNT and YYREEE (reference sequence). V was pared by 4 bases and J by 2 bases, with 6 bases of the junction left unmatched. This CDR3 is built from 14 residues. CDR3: CASSGPGQTYEQYF. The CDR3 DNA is TGTGCCAGCAGCGGACCGGGACAGACCTACGAGCAGTACTTC.

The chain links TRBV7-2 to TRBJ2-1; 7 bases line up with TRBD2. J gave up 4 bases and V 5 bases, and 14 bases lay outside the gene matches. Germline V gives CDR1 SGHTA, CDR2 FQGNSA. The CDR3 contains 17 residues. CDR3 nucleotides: TGTGCCAGCAGCCCCGACGGATGGGCGGGGGTTTACAATGAGCAGTTCTTC. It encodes CASSPDGWAGVYNEQFF. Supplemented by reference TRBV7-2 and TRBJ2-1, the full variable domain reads GAGVSQSPSNKVTEKGKDVELRCDPISGHTALYWYRQSLGQGLEFLIYFQGNSAPDKSGLPSDRFSAERTGGSVSTLTIQRTQQEDSAVYLCASSPDGWAGVYNEQFFGPGTRLTVL.

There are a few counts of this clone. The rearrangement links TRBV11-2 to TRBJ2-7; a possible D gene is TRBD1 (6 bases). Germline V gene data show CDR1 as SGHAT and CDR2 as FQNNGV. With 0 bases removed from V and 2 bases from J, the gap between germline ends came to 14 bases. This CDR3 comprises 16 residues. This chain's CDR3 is CASSLEQGRTPYEQYF. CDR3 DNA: TGTGCCAGCAGCTTAGAACAGGGCCGGACCCCCTACGAGCAGTACTTC. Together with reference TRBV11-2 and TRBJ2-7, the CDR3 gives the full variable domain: EAGVAQSPRYKIIEKRQSVAFWCNPISGHATLYWYQQILGQGPKLLIQFQNNGVVDDSQLPKDRFSAERLKGVDSTLKIQPAKLEDSAVYLCASSLEQGRTPYEQYFGPGTRLTVT.

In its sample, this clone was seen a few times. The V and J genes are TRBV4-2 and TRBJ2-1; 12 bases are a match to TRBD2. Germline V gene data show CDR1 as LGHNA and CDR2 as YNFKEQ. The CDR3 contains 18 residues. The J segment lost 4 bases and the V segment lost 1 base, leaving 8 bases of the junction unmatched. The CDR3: CASSQGRLAGAAYNEQFF. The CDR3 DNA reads TGTGCCAGCAGCCAAGGGAGACTAGCGGGAGCAGCTTACAATGAGCAGTTCTTC.

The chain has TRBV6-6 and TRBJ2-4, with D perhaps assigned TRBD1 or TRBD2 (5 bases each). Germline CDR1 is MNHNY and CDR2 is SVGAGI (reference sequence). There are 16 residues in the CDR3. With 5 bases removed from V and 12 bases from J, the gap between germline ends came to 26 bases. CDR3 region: CASSLSGTQPLGDQYF. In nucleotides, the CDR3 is TGTGCCAGCAGTCTATCCGGGACGCAACCCTTGGGGGATCAGTACTTC.

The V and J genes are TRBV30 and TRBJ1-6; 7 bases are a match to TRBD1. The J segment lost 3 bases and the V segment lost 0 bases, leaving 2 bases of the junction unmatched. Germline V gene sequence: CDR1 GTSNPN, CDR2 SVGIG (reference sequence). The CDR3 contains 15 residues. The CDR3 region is CAWSVGDSYNSPLHF. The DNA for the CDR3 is TGTGCCTGGAGTGTCGGGGACAGCTATAATTCACCCCTCCACTTT.

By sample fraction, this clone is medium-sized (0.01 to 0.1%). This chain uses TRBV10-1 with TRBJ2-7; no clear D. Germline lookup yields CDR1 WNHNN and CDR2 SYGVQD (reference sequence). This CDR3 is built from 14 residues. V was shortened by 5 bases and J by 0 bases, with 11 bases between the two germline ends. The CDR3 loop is CASSFGPLSYEQYF. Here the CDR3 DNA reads TGCGCCAGCAGTTTCGGACCCCTCTCCTACGAGCAGTACTTC.

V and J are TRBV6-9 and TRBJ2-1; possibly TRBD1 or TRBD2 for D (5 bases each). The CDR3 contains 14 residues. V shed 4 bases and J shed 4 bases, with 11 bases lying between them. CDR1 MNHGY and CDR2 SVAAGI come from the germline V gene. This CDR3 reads CASSSGTQYNEQFF. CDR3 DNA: TGTGCCAGCAGTTCCGGGACGCAATACAATGAGCAGTTCTTC.

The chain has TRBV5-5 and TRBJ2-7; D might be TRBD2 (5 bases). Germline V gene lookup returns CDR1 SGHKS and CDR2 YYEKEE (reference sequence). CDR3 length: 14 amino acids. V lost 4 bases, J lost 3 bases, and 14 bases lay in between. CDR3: CASSPLTGYYEQYF. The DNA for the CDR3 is TGTGCCAGCAGCCCACTGACGGGATACTACGAGCAGTACTTC.

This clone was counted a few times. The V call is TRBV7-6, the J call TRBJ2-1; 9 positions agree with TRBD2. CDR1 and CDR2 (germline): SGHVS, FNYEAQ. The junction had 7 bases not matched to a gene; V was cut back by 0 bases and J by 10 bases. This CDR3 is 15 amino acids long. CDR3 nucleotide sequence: TGTGCCAGCAGCTTAGCGGGGCGGGAGGGAATAGAGCAGTTCTTC. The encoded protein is CASSLAGREGIEQFF.

This CDR3 is CAISEWGQGAYEQYF. Written as DNA, the CDR3 is TGTGCCATCAGTGAGTGGGGACAGGGTGCCTACGAGCAGTACTTC. V is TRBV10-3 and J is TRBJ2-7; 9 positions agree with TRBD1. The CDR3 covers 15 residues. Trimming removed 1 base from V and 2 bases from J; junction bases left unmatched: 3. From germline, CDR1 is ENHRY and CDR2 SYGVKD.

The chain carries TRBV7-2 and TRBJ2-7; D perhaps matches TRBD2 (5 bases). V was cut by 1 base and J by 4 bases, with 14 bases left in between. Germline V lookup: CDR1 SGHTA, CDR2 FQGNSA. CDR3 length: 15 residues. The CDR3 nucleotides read TGTGCCAGCAGCTTAGGGAGCGGAGTAGGTTACGAGCAGTACTTC. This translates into CASSLGSGVGYEQYF.

CDR3 in DNA: TGTGCCAGCAGTTACAGCGCGAAAAACGCCGAACTCAGGCTGGCGTACGAGCAGTACTTC. Translation: CASSYSAKNAELRLAYEQYF. J is TRBJ2-7 and V is TRBV6-7; D is undetermined. TRBV6-7 is an ORF; its function is uncertain. The CDR3 totals 20 residues. The ends were cut back, 2 bases at V and 4 bases at J, with 30 bases in the middle.

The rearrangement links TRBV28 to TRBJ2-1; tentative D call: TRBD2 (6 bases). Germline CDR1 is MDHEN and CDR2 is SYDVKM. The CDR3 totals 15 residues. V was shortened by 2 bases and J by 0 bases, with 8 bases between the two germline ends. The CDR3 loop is CASSLEGGSYNEQFF. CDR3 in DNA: TGTGCCAGCAGTTTAGAGGGAGGCTCCTACAATGAGCAGTTCTTC.

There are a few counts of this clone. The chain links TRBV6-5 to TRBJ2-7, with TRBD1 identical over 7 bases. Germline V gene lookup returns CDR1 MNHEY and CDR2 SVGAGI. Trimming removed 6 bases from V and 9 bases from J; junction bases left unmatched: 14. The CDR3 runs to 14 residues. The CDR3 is CASRPQGDPRGQYF. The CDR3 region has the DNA TGTGCCAGCAGACCCCAGGGGGATCCCCGGGGGCAGTACTTC.